The 21 T cell receptor beta chains presented below share a single source sample, sequenced in a study of T-cell memory formation after mild COVID-19. TCRdb reprocessed the 5' RACE reads via MiXCR and lists one record per CDR3 protein. The sample holds 450,000 to 650,000 distinct CDR3 sequences; just over 20% are singletons and the top ten take around 13%. Source material: PBMCs or a T cell subset sorted from them (not recorded which). The receptor source for this set is an adult woman who had mild COVID-19 (a few samples of this study predate the infection). Cell type and time point are not known.

The chain has TRBV7-9 and TRBJ1-1; D is ambiguous. V lost 2 bases, J lost 2 bases, and 9 bases lay in between. Germline V gene data show CDR1 as SEHNR and CDR2 as FQNEAQ (reference sequence). The CDR3 sequence is 14 residues long. This chain's CDR3 is CASSLSGFNTEAFF. CDR3 sequence (DNA): TGTGCCAGCAGCTTATCGGGGTTCAACACTGAAGCTTTCTTT.

This clonotype was observed a few times. J is TRBJ2-7 and V is TRBV6-5; 7 bases map to TRBD1. The CDR3 contains 15 residues. The V and J ends lost 2 bases and 4 bases, in that order; junction bases with no gene match: 8. The germline V gene has CDR1 MNHEY and CDR2 SVGAGI. Written as DNA, the CDR3 is TGTGCCAGCAGTTACCCTAGACAGGGTAGGTACGAGCAGTACTTC. Protein product: CASSYPRQGRYEQYF.

CDR3: CASSPDRVRRNTEAFF. CDR3 coding DNA: TGTGCCAGCAGCCCAGACAGGGTAAGGCGGAACACTGAAGCTTTCTTT. The chain links TRBV7-9 to TRBJ1-1; 7 positions agree with TRBD1. V was pared by 5 bases and J by 1 base, with 10 bases of the junction left unmatched. Germline V lookup: CDR1 SEHNR, CDR2 FQNEAQ (reference sequence). The CDR3 is made up of 16 amino acids.

This clonotype was seen just once. The V and J genes are TRBV6-5 and TRBJ1-1; D is perhaps TRBD1 (5 bases). This CDR3 is 15 amino acids long. V lost 0 bases and J lost 4, with 12 bases in between. CDR1 and CDR2 (germline): MNHEY, SVGAGI. CDR3 nucleotides: TGTGCCAGCAGTTACTCTAGAGGGGTCACCACTGAAGCTTTCTTT. Translation gives CASSYSRGVTTEAFF.

The V call is TRBV4-1, the J call TRBJ1-5, with a tentative D call TRBD1 (5 bases). CDR1 is MGHRA, CDR2 YSYEKL, per germline. The CDR3 has 14 residues. V lost 1 base, J lost 4 bases, and 8 bases lay in between. The CDR3 bases are TGCGCCAGCAGCCAAGTACAGGTTAATCAGCCCCAGCATTTT. Protein product: CASSQVQVNQPQHF.

The rearrangement uses TRBV28 and TRBJ1-1; D is unresolved. Germline assignment: CDR1 MDHEN and CDR2 SYDVKM. The CDR3 has 14 amino acids. Trimming cost V 7 bases and J 1 base, with 13 bases left between them. The CDR3 nucleotides are TGTGCCAGCAAAGTATTAGGAGGGAACACTGAAGCTTTCTTT. Its protein product is CASKVLGGNTEAFF.

The chain carries TRBV7-2 and TRBJ2-5; D ambiguous. CDR3 size: 13 residues. V lost 1 base and J 5 bases, leaving 8 bases between the germline ends. Germline V gives CDR1 SGHTA, CDR2 FQGNSA. CDR3 residues: CASSLGEAETQYF. The CDR3 DNA sequence: TGTGCCAGCAGCTTAGGCGAAGCGGAGACCCAGTACTTC.

This clonotype was observed a handful of times. This chain links TRBV5-1 with TRBJ1-2, with TRBD1 identical over 8 bases. Germline V lookup: CDR1 SGHRS, CDR2 YFSETQ. After removal of 1 base from V and 6 bases from J, the junction contained 5 bases not matched to a gene. The CDR3 loop spans 14 amino acids. CDR3: CASSLLQGADGYTF. DNA of the CDR3: TGCGCCAGCAGCTTGCTGCAGGGGGCAGATGGCTACACCTTC.

The chain combines TRBV3-1 with TRBJ2-5; TRBD2 matches 10 bases. V shed 1 base and J 4 bases; nucleotides not matched to a gene: 6. The CDR3 spans 16 residues. CDR1 LGHDT and CDR2 YNNKEL come from the germline V gene (reference sequence). The CDR3: CASSQGRLAGAETQYF. CDR3 DNA sequence: TGTGCCAGCAGCCAAGGGCGTCTAGCGGGAGCAGAGACCCAGTACTTC.

This clonotype was observed a handful of times. The chain employs TRBV4-3 and TRBJ2-3; 7 bases fit TRBD1. This CDR3 spans 16 amino acids. The germline V gene has CDR1 LGHNA and CDR2 YSLEER. The J segment lost 4 bases and the V segment lost 3 bases, leaving 10 bases of the junction unmatched. The CDR3 coding sequence is TGCGCCAGCAGCCAGGGGACAGCGATCGGGGCAGATACGCAGTATTTT. Its protein is CASSQGTAIGADTQYF.

This clonotype turned up a few times. The chain recombines TRBV4-2 with TRBJ2-6; no definite D call. The CDR3 extends over 16 amino acids. Trimming removed 1 base from V and 2 bases from J, with 9 bases in between. In germline, CDR1 is LGHNA, CDR2 YNFKEQ. This CDR3 reads CASSQGIPPGANVLTF. The CDR3 nucleotides are TGTGCCAGCAGCCAAGGCATTCCCCCTGGGGCCAACGTCCTGACTTTC.

This clonotype appeared a few times. The CDR3 reads CASSLKTGVYYEQYF. The CDR3, as DNA: TGCGCCAGCAGCTTAAAAACGGGAGTGTACTACGAGCAGTACTTC. The chain couples TRBV5-1 to TRBJ2-7; TRBD2 is a possible D gene (6 bases). The CDR3 loop spans 15 amino acids. With 2 bases removed from V and 3 bases from J, the gap between germline ends came to 15 bases. Germline V gene lookup returns CDR1 SGHRS and CDR2 YFSETQ.

The J gene is TRBJ2-7, the V gene TRBV5-1, with 16 positions matching TRBD2. This CDR3 comprises 16 residues. V shed 4 bases, J shed 5 bases, and the junction held 6 bases outside the gene matches. The germline V gene encodes CDR1 SGHRS and CDR2 YFSETQ. The CDR3 here is CASSQGLAGGLDEQYF. In nucleotides, the CDR3 is TGCGCCAGCAGCCAGGGACTAGCGGGGGGGCTCGACGAGCAGTACTTC.

This clonotype has more than one count but fewer than ten. The chain combines TRBV5-1 with TRBJ2-7; 9 nucleotides agree with TRBD1. In germline, CDR1 is SGHRS, CDR2 YFSETQ. V was pared by 0 bases and J by 3 bases, with 7 bases of the junction left unmatched. This CDR3 has 16 amino acids. The CDR3 region is CASSLAGDRDYYEQYF. The CDR3 DNA sequence: TGCGCCAGCAGCTTGGCCGGGGACAGGGACTACTACGAGCAGTACTTC.

The chain recombines TRBV6-1 with TRBJ1-1; TRBD1 matches at 8 bases. After removal of 8 bases from V and 6 bases from J, the junction contained 11 bases not matched to a gene. In germline, CDR1 is MNHNS, CDR2 SASEGT. CDR3 length: 14 residues. CDR3 amino acids: CASGAGTGTAEAFF. CDR3 DNA: TGTGCCAGCGGAGCCGGGACAGGTACAGCTGAAGCTTTCTTT.

This clonotype was seen many times. The rearrangement uses TRBV7-6 and TRBJ2-1; D may be TRBD1 (6 bases). Germline values: CDR1 SGHVS, CDR2 FNYEAQ. The CDR3 consists of 13 residues. Trimming removed 5 bases at V and 7 bases at J, with 12 bases between. This CDR3 reads CASSLTGRNEQFF. CDR3 sequence (DNA): TGTGCCAGCAGCCTAACAGGGAGAAATGAGCAGTTCTTC.

CDR3 sequence: CASSLRDGHYEQYF. The CDR3 DNA follows: TGCGCCAGCAGCCTCCGGGACGGACACTACGAGCAGTACTTC. The V call is TRBV4-1, the J call TRBJ2-7; perhaps D is TRBD1 or TRBD2 (5 bases each). V was cut by 4 bases and J by 3 bases, with 13 bases left in between. Germline CDR1 and CDR2: MGHRA and YSYEKL. The CDR3 is made up of 14 amino acids.

This clonotype was seen a handful of times. V and J are TRBV9 and TRBJ1-2, with unresolved D. Trimming cost V 2 bases and J 6 bases, with 11 bases left between them. The germline V gene has CDR1 SGDLS and CDR2 YYNGEE. CDR3 size: 13 residues. The CDR3 loop reads CASSVGRRDGYTF. Written as DNA, the CDR3 is TGTGCCAGCAGCGTCGGGAGAAGGGATGGCTACACCTTC.

This sequence joins TRBV27 and TRBJ2-5; 8 bases match TRBD2. V lost 5 bases and J lost 5; bases outside the gene matches: 16. Germline lookup yields CDR1 MNHEY and CDR2 SMNVEV (reference sequence). CDR3 length: 17 residues. The CDR3 DNA is TGTGCCAGCAGTACCGGACTAGCTTTGGAATCTGACGAGACCCAGTACTTC. Protein sequence: CASSTGLALESDETQYF.

The J gene is TRBJ2-1, the V gene TRBV7-9, with no clear D. The V gene's germline CDR1 is SEHNR and CDR2 FQNEAQ (reference sequence). This CDR3 region has 14 residues. Trimming took off 0 bases at V and 5 bases at J, with 8 bases between the two ends. CDR3 residues: CASSLANRHNEQFF. Written as DNA, the CDR3 is TGTGCCAGCAGCTTAGCAAACCGCCACAATGAGCAGTTCTTC.

The V and J genes are TRBV24-1 and TRBJ2-1, with 7 bases that match TRBD1. Germline lookup yields CDR1 KGHDR and CDR2 SFDVKD. With 4 bases clipped from V and 0 bases from J, the junction kept 17 bases outside the gene matches. This CDR3 has 20 amino acids. CDR3 nucleotides: TGTGCCACCAGTGACCCAGCCAGGGGGAAAACAGGGTTCTCCTACAATGAGCAGTTCTTC. Protein product: CATSDPARGKTGFSYNEQFF.